Listed here are 30 T cell receptor beta chains from one sample, sequenced in a study of control samples from healthy donors and cancer patients. Using immunoSEQ multiplex PCR, the repertoire was profiled, and TCRdb retains in-frame clones only, with some absent. The table has 150,000 to 200,000 clones, 90% to 95% seen once. The sequenced sample was blood. Every receptor here comes from a man younger than 35 in good health.

This clone was seen once. The V and J genes are TRBV5-1 and TRBJ1-6; 9 positions match TRBD1. Losses at the gene ends were 4 bases for V and 7 bases for J; bases not matched to a gene: 21. The germline CDR1 and CDR2 sequences are SGHRS and YFSETQ. CDR3 size: 20 residues. The CDR3 spells CASSARSVGTGPLWNSPLHF. CDR3 nucleotides: TGCGCCAGCAGCGCGAGGTCGGTCGGGACAGGGCCTTTGTGGAATTCACCCCTCCACTTT.

The chain employs TRBV30 and TRBJ1-4; weak D call: TRBD1 (5 bases). The CDR3 is 17 amino acids. Trimming removed 2 bases from V and 2 bases from J, with 18 bases in between. Per the germline V gene, CDR1 is GTSNPN and CDR2 is SVGIG (reference sequence). The CDR3 loop reads CAWSPQRGGRTNEKLFF. The CDR3 DNA is TGTGCCTGGAGTCCCCAACGGGGGGGGAGGACTAATGAAAAACTGTTTTTT. Full variable domain (missing parts from reference TRBV30 and TRBJ1-4): SQTIHQWPATLVQPVGSPLSLECTVEGTSNPNLYWYRQAAGRGLQLLFYSVGIGQISSEVPQNLSASRPQDRQFILSSKKLLLSDSGFYLCAWSPQRGGRTNEKLFFGSGTQLSVL.

The genes are TRBV12-5 and TRBJ2-2; 7 nucleotides line up with TRBD2. The CDR3 loop spans 14 amino acids. The junction had 4 bases not matched to a gene; V was cut back by 3 bases and J by 6 bases. From germline, CDR1 is LGHNT and CDR2 FRNRAP. The CDR3 is CASGFMGGAGELFF. DNA of the CDR3: TGTGCTAGTGGTTTTATGGGGGGGGCCGGGGAGCTGTTTTTT.

This sequence joins TRBV5-1 and TRBJ2-7; the D gene is possibly TRBD2 (6 bases). Germline lookup yields CDR1 SGHRS and CDR2 YFSETQ. This CDR3 has 15 amino acids. Deletions cut 4 bases from V and 2 bases from J, with 16 bases between. The CDR3 DNA reads as TGCGCCAGCAGCGTACACACTAGCTTAACCTACGAGCAGTACTTC. It translates to CASSVHTSLTYEQYF.

The V call is TRBV30, the J call TRBJ1-5, with D unclear. With 3 bases removed from V and 0 bases from J, the gap between germline ends came to 6 bases. The CDR3 loop spans 13 amino acids. The germline CDR1 and CDR2 sequences are GTSNPN and SVGIG (reference sequence). CDR3 DNA: TGTGCCTGGAGGAGTTATAGCAATCAGCCCCAGCATTTT. Its translation is CAWRSYSNQPQHF.

This chain connects TRBV6-6 to TRBJ2-3, with 7 bases that match TRBD1. The V and J ends lost 6 bases and 1 base, in that order; junction bases with no gene match: 19. Germline CDR1 reads MNHNY; CDR2 reads SVGAGI (reference sequence). CDR3 length equals 19 residues. This CDR3 reads CASSFGRQGFPGGTDTQYF. CDR3 nucleotide sequence: TGTGCCAGCAGCTTCGGGCGACAGGGATTTCCTGGGGGCACAGATACGCAGTATTTT.

The chain recombines TRBV6-5 with TRBJ2-6, with D perhaps being TRBD1 or TRBD2 (5 bases each). The V and J ends lost 5 bases and 2 bases respectively, with 10 bases between them. This CDR3 contains 15 residues. The V gene's germline CDR1 is MNHEY and CDR2 SVGAGI. The CDR3 is CASSRGVPGANVLTF. CDR3 in DNA: TGTGCCAGCAGTCGAGGGGTGCCTGGGGCCAACGTCCTGACTTTC.

About this clone itself: The germline gene is not matched at one end of the junction; a read error may be the cause. The chain couples TRBV20-1 to TRBJ2-7; no clear D. This CDR3 has 12 residues. Germline lookup yields CDR1 DFQATT and CDR2 SNEGSKA (reference sequence). CDR3 DNA: TGCAGTCCTAGTAACCTTCCCTACGAGCAGTACTTC. Residues: CSPSNLPYEQYF.

This clone appeared once. The chain recombines TRBV3-1 (or the pseudogene TRBV3-2) with TRBJ2-1; 9 positions match TRBD2. The CDR3 covers 17 residues. Germline V gene lookup returns CDR1 LGHDT and CDR2 YNNKEL (reference sequence). J gave up 2 bases and V 0 bases, and 5 bases lay outside the gene matches. CDR3 sequence (DNA): TGTGCCAGCAGCCAAGATCGCGGGGGGGCCGCCTACAATGAGCAGTTCTTC. Translation: CASSQDRGGAAYNEQFF.

The gene calls are TRBV6-5 and TRBJ1-4; 10 nucleotides match TRBD1. V was clipped by 6 bases and J by 5 bases; unmatched bases: 6. The CDR3 runs 15 residues. Germline V gives CDR1 MNHEY, CDR2 SVGAGI. This CDR3 is CASSGDRGLNEKLFF. The CDR3 bases are TGTGCCAGCAGCGGAGACAGGGGGCTGAATGAAAAACTGTTTTTT.

The CDR3 region has the DNA TGTGCCAGCAGCTTCAGGGGGGCCGCAGATACGCAGTATTTT. This sequence encodes CASSFRGAADTQYF. The chain carries TRBV7-3 and TRBJ2-3; D is possibly TRBD1 (7 bases). This CDR3 is built from 14 residues. V dropped 3 bases and J dropped 4 bases, with 11 bases sitting between them. Germline CDR1 and CDR2: SGHTA and FQGTGA. Full variable domain (outside the CDR3, taken from reference TRBV7-3 and TRBJ2-3): GAGVSQTPSNKVTEKGKYVELRCDPISGHTALYWYRQSLGQGPEFLIYFQGTGAADDSGLPNDRFFAVRPEGSVSTLKIQRTERGDSAVYLCASSFRGAADTQYFGPGTRLTVL.

The chain is built from TRBV5-6 and TRBJ2-7; D unclear. CDR1 is SGHDT and CDR2 is YYEEEE in the germline V gene. This CDR3 is 10 amino acids long. The V and J ends lost 1 base and 5 bases respectively, with 1 base between them. The CDR3 sequence is CASSLHEQYF. Here the CDR3 DNA reads TGTGCCAGCAGCTTGCACGAGCAGTACTTC.

This chain joins TRBV6-5 and TRBJ2-2; no clear D gene. Germline V CDR1 and CDR2: MNHEY, SVGAGI. V was shortened by 6 bases and J by 4 bases, with 12 bases between the two germline ends. There are 14 residues in the CDR3. CDR3 sequence (DNA): TGTGCCAGCAGGAAAGGGCGGAGCACCGGGGAGCTGTTTTTT. Translated, it gives CASRKGRSTGELFF.

The V gene is TRBV5-8, the J gene TRBJ1-6, with D maybe TRBD1 (5 bases). V was trimmed by 4 bases and J by 7 bases, leaving 12 bases between them. The CDR3 is 14 residues long. Per the germline V gene, CDR1 is SGHTS and CDR2 is YDEGEE. The CDR3 loop reads CASSPPWGNSPLHF. CDR3 DNA sequence: TGTGCCAGCAGCCCCCCCTGGGGGAATTCACCCCTCCACTTT.

The chain uses TRBV28 and TRBJ1-5; D uncertain. The CDR3 runs to 14 residues. CDR1 and CDR2 from the germline V gene are MDHEN and SYDVKM. V was clipped by 4 bases and J by 2 bases, with 9 bases between them. CDR3 in DNA: TGTGCCAGCAGTTCCTATTCGGGCAATCAGCCCCAGCATTTT. Its translation: CASSSYSGNQPQHF. Supplemented by reference TRBV28 and TRBJ1-5, the full variable domain reads DVKVTQSSRYLVKRTGEKVFLECVQDMDHENMFWYRQDPGLGLRLIYFSYDVKMKEKGDIPEGYSVSREKKERFSLILESASTNQTSMYLCASSSYSGNQPQHFGDGTRLSIL.

This chain connects TRBV30 to TRBJ1-2; no firm D call. Germline values: CDR1 GTSNPN, CDR2 SVGIG (reference sequence). Trimming took 1 base from V and 5 from J, leaving 11 bases between them. The length of the CDR3 is 13 residues. CDR3 amino acids: CAWSEVGRYGYTF. CDR3 DNA sequence: TGTGCCTGGAGTGAGGTAGGGAGATATGGCTACACCTTC.

This sequence joins TRBV7-2 and TRBJ1-2; the D is unclear. Trimming took 1 base from V and 3 from J, leaving 9 bases between them. CDR3 length: 14 residues. Germline V gene sequence: CDR1 SGHTA, CDR2 FQGNSA. The chain's CDR3 is CASSLVGSDYGYTF. In nucleotides, the CDR3 is TGTGCCAGCAGCTTAGTGGGCAGCGACTATGGCTACACCTTC.

CDR3 bases: TGTGCCAGCTCACCACCCGCGGGGGTCGCAGATACGCAGTATTTT. Residues: CASSPPAGVADTQYF. The genes are TRBV18 and TRBJ2-3; TRBD2 aligns across 7 bases. The V gene's germline CDR1 is KGHSH and CDR2 LQKENI. The CDR3 covers 15 residues. Trimming cost V 0 bases and J 4 bases; bases outside gene matches: 4. Using reference TRBV18 and TRBJ2-3 for the parts outside the CDR3, the full variable domain is NAGVMQNPRHLVRRRGQEARLRCSPMKGHSHVYWYRQLPEEGLKFMVYLQKENIIDESGMPKERFSAEFPKEGPSILRIQQVVRGDSAAYFCASSPPAGVADTQYFGPGTRLTVL.

The chain has TRBV6-5 and TRBJ2-7; D may be TRBD1 (5 bases). CDR1 and CDR2 from the germline V gene are MNHEY and SVGAGI. V lost 6 bases to trimming and J lost 2 bases, with 14 bases between them. CDR3 length: 14 residues. The CDR3 reads CASRTRVQAYEQYF. The CDR3 DNA sequence: TGTGCCAGCAGAACCAGGGTGCAGGCCTACGAGCAGTACTTC.

V and J are TRBV5-4 and TRBJ2-7; tentatively, D is TRBD2 (6 bases). Germline CDR1 is SGHNT and CDR2 is YYREEE (reference sequence). The CDR3 contains 11 residues. V lost 2 bases, J lost 6 bases, and 6 bases lay in between. CDR3 sequence reads: CASSLAGEQYF. CDR3 nucleotides: TGTGCCAGCAGCTTAGCGGGCGAGCAGTACTTC.

This chain joins TRBV24-1 and TRBJ1-1; the D gene is possibly TRBD1 (5 bases). The CDR3 loop spans 14 amino acids. The ends were cut back, 7 bases at V and 0 bases at J, with 11 bases in the middle. CDR1 and CDR2 from the germline V gene are KGHDR and SFDVKD. The CDR3, as DNA: TGTGCCACCAGGGACAACCTCATGAACACTGAAGCTTTCTTT. Amino acid sequence: CATRDNLMNTEAFF.

The gene calls are TRBV5-4 and TRBJ2-7; D uncertain. V was shortened by 0 bases and J by 3 bases, with 13 bases between the two germline ends. The CDR3 runs to 15 residues. Germline assignment: CDR1 SGHNT and CDR2 YYREEE (reference sequence). In DNA form, the CDR3 reads TGTGCCAGCAGCTTGGGATCCGCCAGCCTCTACGAGCAGTACTTC. This encodes CASSLGSASLYEQYF.

V and J are TRBV19 and TRBJ1-6; TRBD1 might be the D (6 bases). The CDR3 has 16 residues. V dropped 9 bases and J dropped 0 bases, with 15 bases sitting between them. Germline CDR1 is LNHDA and CDR2 is SQIVND (reference sequence). The CDR3 here is CASSGTSISYNSPLHF. In DNA form, the CDR3 reads TGTGCCAGCTCCGGGACAAGTATCTCCTATAATTCACCCCTCCACTTT. The complete variable domain, with remaining parts taken from reference TRBV19 and TRBJ1-6, reads DGGITQSPKYLFRKEGQNVTLSCEQNLNHDAMYWYRQDPGQGLRLIYYSQIVNDFQKGDIAEGYSVSREKKESFPLTVTSAQKNPTAFYLCASSGTSISYNSPLHFGNGTRLTVT.

The V call is TRBV5-1, the J call TRBJ2-1, with a weak D call TRBD1 (5 bases). CDR3 length: 12 amino acids. V lost 5 bases to trimming and J lost 5 bases, with 8 bases between them. Germline CDR1 reads SGHRS; CDR2 reads YFSETQ. CDR3 coding DNA: TGCGCCAGCAGTACACAGGACAATGAGCAGTTCTTC. It is translated as CASSTQDNEQFF.

The rearrangement links TRBV27 to TRBJ1-6; D not resolved. The length of the CDR3 is 14 residues. Between the trimmed V and J ends, which lost 2 bases and 6 bases, there was a span of 8 bases. The germline V gene has CDR1 MNHEY and CDR2 SMNVEV (reference sequence). CDR3 sequence (DNA): TGTGCCAGCAGTTTAATCAGGTTTAATTCACCCCTCCACTTT. As protein: CASSLIRFNSPLHF.

The chain recombines TRBV24-1 with TRBJ2-3; 11 nucleotides line up with TRBD2. The CDR3 consists of 18 residues. V lost 2 bases and J lost 2; bases outside the gene matches: 8. From germline, CDR1 is KGHDR and CDR2 SFDVKD. The CDR3 spells CATSDSYPSGGHTDTQYF. Written as DNA, the CDR3 is TGTGCCACCAGTGATTCCTACCCTAGCGGGGGGCACACAGATACGCAGTATTTT.

This chain uses TRBV5-1 with TRBJ1-4, with 7 bases matching TRBD1. The CDR3 is 17 amino acids. The germline V gene has CDR1 SGHRS and CDR2 YFSETQ. V lost 1 base and J lost 2; bases outside the gene matches: 8. CDR3 in DNA: TGCGCCAGCAGCTTGAAGGGGGCTTGGGGGACTAATGAAAAACTGTTTTTT. It codes for CASSLKGAWGTNEKLFF. Full variable domain (remainder filled in from reference TRBV5-1 and TRBJ1-4): KAGVTQTPRYLIKTRGQQVTLSCSPISGHRSVSWYQQTPGQGLQFLFEYFSETQRNKGNFPGRFSGRQFSNSRSEMNVSTLELGDSALYLCASSLKGAWGTNEKLFFGSGTQLSVL.

V usage is TRBV5-6 and J usage is TRBJ1-4; D unresolved. The CDR3 loop spans 13 amino acids. The V gene's germline CDR1 is SGHDT and CDR2 YYEEEE. V was pared by 4 bases and J by 4 bases, with 8 bases between. The CDR3 sequence is CASSADGNEKLFF. Here the CDR3 DNA reads TGTGCCAGCAGCGCGGACGGTAATGAAAAACTGTTTTTT.

The chain employs TRBV2 and TRBJ2-3, with TRBD2 as a possible D gene (5 bases). In germline, CDR1 is SNHLY, CDR2 FYNNEI. The length of the CDR3 is 15 residues. Trimming took off 0 bases at V and 1 base at J, with 8 bases between the two ends. The CDR3 spells CASSEAARGTDTQYF. CDR3 in DNA: TGTGCCAGCAGTGAAGCAGCGAGGGGCACAGATACGCAGTATTTT. The full variable domain, rest sourced from reference TRBV2 and TRBJ2-3, is EPEVTQTPSHQVTQMGQEVILRCVPISNHLYFYWYRQILGQKVEFLVSFYNNEISEKSEIFDDQFSVERPDGSNFTLKIRSTKLEDSAMYFCASSEAARGTDTQYFGPGTRLTVL.

The CDR3 here is CASSGWNRGKDEKLFF. The CDR3 DNA reads as TGTGCCAGCAGTGGGTGGAATAGGGGAAAGGATGAAAAACTGTTTTTT. The chain has TRBV6-1 and TRBJ1-4; D may be TRBD1 (5 bases). There are 16 residues in the CDR3. V lost 4 bases, J lost 6 bases, and 18 bases lay in between. Germline V gene sequence: CDR1 MNHNS, CDR2 SASEGT.